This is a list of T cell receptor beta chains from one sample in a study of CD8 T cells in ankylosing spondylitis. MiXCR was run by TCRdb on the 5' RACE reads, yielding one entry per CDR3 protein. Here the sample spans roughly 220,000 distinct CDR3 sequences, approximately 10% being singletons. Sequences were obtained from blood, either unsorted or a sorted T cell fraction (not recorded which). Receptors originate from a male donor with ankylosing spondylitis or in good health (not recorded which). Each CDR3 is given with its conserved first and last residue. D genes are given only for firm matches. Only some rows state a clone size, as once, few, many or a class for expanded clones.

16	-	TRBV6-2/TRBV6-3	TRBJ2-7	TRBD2	TGTGCCAGCAGTTACGGTTCTAGCGGGGGATCCTACGAGCAGTACTTC	CASSYGSSGGSYEQYF
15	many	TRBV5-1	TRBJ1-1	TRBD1	TGCGCCAGCAGCTTGGACGGGACAGCGAACACTGAAGCTTTCTTT	CASSLDGTANTEAFF
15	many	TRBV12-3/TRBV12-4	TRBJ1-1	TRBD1	TGTGCCAGCAGTCGACAGGGCGTCCTGGACACTGAAGCTTTCTTT	CASSRQGVLDTEAFF
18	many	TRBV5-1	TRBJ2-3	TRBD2	TGCGCCAGCAGTGGATCGGCTAGCGGGGGGCAAAGCACAGATACGCAGTATTTT	CASSGSASGGQSTDTQYF
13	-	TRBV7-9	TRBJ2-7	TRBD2	TGTGCCAGCAAAGGAAGGGAGGGCAACGAGCAGTACTTC	CASKGREGNEQYF
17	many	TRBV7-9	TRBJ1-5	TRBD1	TGTGCCAGCAGCTTATCTTACCTGACAGGGGACGATCAGCCCCAGCATTTT	CASSLSYLTGDDQPQHF
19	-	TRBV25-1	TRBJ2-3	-	TGTGCCAGCAGTGACCCGTACTGGATACCCAAGCCTCGCACAGATACGCAGTATTTT	CASSDPYWIPKPRTDTQYF
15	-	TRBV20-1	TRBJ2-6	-	TGCAGTGCCGAACCCCAGGGGTCTGGGGCCAACGTCCTGACTTTC	CSAEPQGSGANVLTF
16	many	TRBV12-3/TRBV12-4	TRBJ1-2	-	TGTGCCAGCAGTTTAATCGAGGCGGTGAGAGATAGAGGCTACACCTTC	CASSLIEAVRDRGYTF
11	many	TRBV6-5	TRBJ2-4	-	TGTGCCAGCAGTTACGGTGACATTCAGTACTTC	CASSYGDIQYF
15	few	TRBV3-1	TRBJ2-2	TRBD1	TGTGCCAGCAGCCAAGCCGGGACAGGGGTCGGGGAGCTGTTTTTT	CASSQAGTGVGELFF
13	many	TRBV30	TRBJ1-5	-	TGTGCCTGGAGTCAATATGGGGATCAGCCCCAGCATTTT	CAWSQYGDQPQHF
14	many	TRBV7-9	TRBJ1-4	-	TGTGCCAGCAGCCCCAATGACGGGGTCGAAAAACTGTTTTTT	CASSPNDGVEKLFF
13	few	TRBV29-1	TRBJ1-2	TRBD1	TGCAGCGTTAGACCAGGGGGCAACTATGGCTACACCTTC	CSVRPGGNYGYTF
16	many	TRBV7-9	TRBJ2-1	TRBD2	TGTGCCAGCAGCTTAGTCGGCGGGGGGATTTACAATGAGCAGTTCTTC	CASSLVGGGIYNEQFF
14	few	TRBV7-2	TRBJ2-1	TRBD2	TGTGCCAGCAGCTCCCGCTTAGCGGGGGTTGGGCAGTTCTTC	CASSSRLAGVGQFF
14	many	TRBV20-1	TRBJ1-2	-	TGCAGTGCTACAGACCCTTACGTCGGGGATGGCTACACCTTC	CSATDPYVGDGYTF
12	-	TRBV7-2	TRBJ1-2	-	TGTGCCAGCAGCTTTGAGGGGCACGGCTACACCTTC	CASSFEGHGYTF
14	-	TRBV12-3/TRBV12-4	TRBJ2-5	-	TGTGCCAGCAGTTTGCCCAGGGTTCAAGAGACCCAGTACTTC	CASSLPRVQETQYF
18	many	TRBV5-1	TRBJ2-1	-	TGCGCCAGCAGGGTGGGGTGGCTATCGTCGGGGTCCTACAATGAGCAGTTCTTC	CASRVGWLSSGSYNEQFF
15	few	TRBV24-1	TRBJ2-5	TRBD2	TGTGCCACCAGTGACCCTAGCGGTAAACAAGAGACCCAGTACTTC	CATSDPSGKQETQYF
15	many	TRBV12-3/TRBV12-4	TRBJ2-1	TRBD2	TGTGCCAGCAGGGTTAGCGGGGGGGCGCGGAATGAGCAGTTCTTC	CASRVSGGARNEQFF
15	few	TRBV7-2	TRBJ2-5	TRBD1	TGTGCCAGCAGCTTAGCGACAGGGCCGCAAGAGACCCAGTACTTC	CASSLATGPQETQYF
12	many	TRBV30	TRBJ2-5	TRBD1	TGTGCCTTTGGACAGGATCAAGAGACCCAGTACTTC	CAFGQDQETQYF
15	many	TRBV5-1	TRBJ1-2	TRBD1	TGCGCCAGCAGCTGGACAGGGGGCGCCGACTATGGCTACACCTTC	CASSWTGGADYGYTF
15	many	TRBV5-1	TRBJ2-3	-	TGCGCCAGCAGCTTGGACAAGTCTAGCACAGATACGCAGTATTTT	CASSLDKSSTDTQYF
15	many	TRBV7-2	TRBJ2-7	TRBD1	TGTGCCAGCAGCCGTCCCGGGACAGCTCCCTACGAGCAGTACTTC	CASSRPGTAPYEQYF
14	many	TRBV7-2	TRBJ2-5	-	TGTGCCAGCAGCTTAGCGACAGGGAGGGAGACCCAGTACTTC	CASSLATGRETQYF
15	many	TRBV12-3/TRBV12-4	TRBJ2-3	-	TGTGCCAGCAGTTTGGGGACCCGGCAGAAAGATACGCAGTATTTT	CASSLGTRQKDTQYF